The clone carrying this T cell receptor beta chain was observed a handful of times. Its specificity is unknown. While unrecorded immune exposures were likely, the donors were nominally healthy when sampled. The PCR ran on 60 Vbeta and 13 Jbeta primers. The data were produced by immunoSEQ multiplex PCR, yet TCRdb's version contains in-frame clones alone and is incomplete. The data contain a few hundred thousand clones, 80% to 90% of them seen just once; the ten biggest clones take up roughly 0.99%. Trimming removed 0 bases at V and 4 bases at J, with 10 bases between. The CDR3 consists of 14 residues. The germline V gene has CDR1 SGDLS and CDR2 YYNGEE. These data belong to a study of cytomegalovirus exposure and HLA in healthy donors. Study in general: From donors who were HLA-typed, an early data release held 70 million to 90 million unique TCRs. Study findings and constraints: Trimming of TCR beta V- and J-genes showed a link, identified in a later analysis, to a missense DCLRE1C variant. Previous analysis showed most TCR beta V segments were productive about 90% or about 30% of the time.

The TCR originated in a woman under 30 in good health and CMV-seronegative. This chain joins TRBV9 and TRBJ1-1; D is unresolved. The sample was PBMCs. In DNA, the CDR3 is TGTGCCAGCAGCGTAGAGCGGGCGAGCACTGAAGCTTTCTTT. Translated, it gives CASSVERASTEAFF.